The rows below give T cell receptor beta chains drawn from one sample of a study of brain metastases from non-small cell lung cancer. Profiled with immunoSEQ multiplex PCR; TCRdb holds only in-frame clones, not every one. The data show 4,000 to 5,000 clones, 65% to 80% seen once. Sequencing was carried out using primary lung tumor tissue. These receptors were obtained from a donor at least 40 years old with non-small cell lung cancer. Both conserved end residues are part of each CDR3. The D gene is left open where the match is weak. The listing skips clone size in some rows; elsewhere it reads once, few, many or a size class.

>few|TRBJ1-1|TRBV5-1|NA
CASSLDSGGTEAFF
TGCGCCAGCAGCTTGGACAGCGGGGGGACTGAAGCTTTCTTT
>NA|TRBJ2-3|TRBV5-1|NA
CASSPERGTDTQYF
TGCGCCAGCAGCCCGGAACGGGGCACAGATACGCAGTATTTT
>NA|TRBJ1-1|TRBV2|NA
CASSYDVEAFF
TGTGCCAGCAGTTATGACGTAGAAGCTTTCTTT
>NA|TRBJ2-2|TRBV6-6|NA
CASSSPNTGELFF
TGTGCCAGCAGTTCCCCAAACACCGGGGAGCTGTTTTTT
>few|TRBJ2-5|TRBV2|NA
CASSPLQETQYF
TGTGCCAGCAGTCCTCTCCAAGAGACCCAGTACTTC
>once|TRBJ1-2|TRBV9|NA
CASSAQGEHYGYTF
TGTGCCAGCAGCGCCCAGGGTGAACACTATGGCTACACCTTC
>NA|TRBJ1-1|TRBV5-1|NA
CASSLEEALNTEAFF
TGCGCCAGCAGCTTGGAGGAAGCCCTGAACACTGAAGCTTTCTTT
>NA|TRBJ2-3|TRBV5-5|NA
CASSLASHSSTDTQYF
TGTGCCAGCAGCTTGGCGAGTCACTCTAGCACAGATACGCAGTATTTT
>NA|TRBJ1-2|TRBV24-1|TRBD1
CATSNIDRAAGYTF
TGTGCCACCAGTAACATAGACAGGGCTGCTGGCTACACCTTC
>NA|TRBJ2-3|TRBV10-1|TRBD2
CASSEPLAGADTQYF
TGCGCCAGCAGTGAGCCGCTAGCGGGGGCAGATACGCAGTATTTT
>NA|TRBJ2-3|TRBV19|NA
CASSSYTDTQYF
TGTGCCAGTAGTTCCTACACAGATACGCAGTATTTT
>few|TRBJ1-3|TRBV9|NA
CASSVSPGTGNTIYF
TGTGCCAGCAGCGTATCCCCAGGAACTGGAAACACCATATATTTT
>once|TRBJ1-5|TRBV6-5|NA
CASSPDRFQPQHF
TGTGCCAGCAGCCCCGACAGATTTCAGCCCCAGCATTTT
>NA|TRBJ2-7|TRBV6-2/TRBV6-3|TRBD1
CASSSTGPEYEQYF
TGTGCCAGCAGCTCGACAGGGCCAGAATACGAGCAGTACTTC
>large|TRBJ2-1|TRBV4-2|NA
CASSQTLSTGWNEQFF
TGTGCCAGCAGCCAAACCCTCTCGACCGGGTGGAATGAGCAGTTCTTC
>few|TRBJ1-4|TRBV3-1/TRBV3-2|NA
CASIQNGRRNEKLFF
TGTGCCAGCATCCAAAATGGGCGTAGGAATGAAAAACTGTTTTTT
>NA|TRBJ2-3|TRBV6-2/TRBV6-3|TRBD2
CASSQTSGGAGGQYF
TGTGCCAGCAGCCAAACTAGCGGGGGGGCCGGTGGGCAGTATTTT
>NA|TRBJ1-6|TRBV19|NA
CASSILGGGDSPLHF
TGTGCCAGTAGTATCCTGGGAGGGGGGGATTCACCCCTCCACTTT
>NA|TRBJ2-5|TRBV2|NA
CASSTGVGVQETQYF
TGTGCCAGCAGTACCGGGGTTGGGGTCCAAGAGACCCAGTACTTC
>NA|TRBJ2-5|TRBV4-3|NA
CASSQDLDRRRGETQYF
TGCGCCAGCAGCCAGGATTTGGACAGACGGAGAGGAGAGACCCAGTACTTC
>NA|TRBJ2-2|TRBV6-5|NA
CASRSGLLNTGELFF
TGTGCCAGCCGATCGGGACTTTTGAACACCGGGGAGCTGTTTTTT
>NA|TRBJ2-2|TRBV6-5|NA
CASNAQGRGTGELFF
TGTGCCAGCAACGCCCAGGGCCGAGGAACCGGGGAGCTGTTTTTT
>NA|TRBJ2-5|TRBV19|NA
CASSTAQQETQYF
TGTGCCAGTAGTACTGCCCAGCAAGAGACCCAGTACTTC